These 29 T cell receptor beta chains were all obtained from the same sample, sequenced in a study of blood T cell repertoires in COVID-19. Libraries were prepared by immunoSEQ multiplex PCR; TCRdb keeps only in-frame clonotypes and omits some of them. Of 120,000 or so clones in the sample, around 82% were seen once. Source material: peripheral blood. The receptors stem from a man aged 80 or over with active or convalescent COVID-19.

This chain uses TRBV19 with TRBJ1-3; 7 bases line up with TRBD1. The germline V gene encodes CDR1 LNHDA and CDR2 SQIVND (reference sequence). V trimming: 5 bases; J trimming: 0 bases; junction bases outside the gene matches: 1. The CDR3 is 14 residues long. The CDR3 nucleotides are TGTGCCAGTAGTCGACAGGGCTCTGGAAACACCATATATTTT. It is translated as CASSRQGSGNTIYF.

The chain is built from TRBV4-1 and TRBJ1-1; D is ambiguous. Trimming removed 5 bases from V and 1 base from J, with 11 bases in between. Germline V gene data show CDR1 as MGHRA and CDR2 as YSYEKL. The CDR3 sequence is 14 residues long. Here the CDR3 DNA reads TGCGCCAGCAGCGGTCCCCTGGCGAACACTGAAGCTTTCTTT. Its translation is CASSGPLANTEAFF.

This sequence joins TRBV7-2 and TRBJ2-7; 11 nucleotides match TRBD1. The V and J ends lost 3 bases and 6 bases, in that order; junction bases with no gene match: 7. This CDR3 region has 15 residues. From germline, CDR1 is SGHTA and CDR2 FQGNSA. The DNA of the CDR3 is TGTGCCAGCAGCTTCTCGGACAGGGGGCAGGTCGAGCAGTACTTC. Protein sequence: CASSFSDRGQVEQYF.

The J gene is TRBJ1-2, the V gene TRBV27; 7 positions agree with TRBD1. The germline V gene has CDR1 MNHEY and CDR2 SMNVEV (reference sequence). This CDR3 has 12 residues. V lost 6 bases, J lost 6 bases, and 4 bases stayed unmatched. CDR3 residues: CASRTGSDGYTF. The DNA of the CDR3 is TGTGCCAGCAGGACAGGGTCTGATGGCTACACCTTC.

This rearrangement joins TRBV28 to TRBJ1-6; unclear D gene. The germline gives CDR1 MDHEN, CDR2 SYDVKM. V was clipped by 2 bases and J by 0 bases, with 14 bases between them. This CDR3 is built from 18 residues. CDR3 nucleotide sequence: TGTGCCAGCAGTTTAAAAGGTGGTTGGAGCTCCTATAATTCACCCCTCCACTTT. Residues: CASSLKGGWSSYNSPLHF.

The chain carries TRBV5-4 and TRBJ2-7, with 10 bases matching TRBD1. The V and J ends lost 3 bases and 3 bases, in that order; junction bases with no gene match: 6. Germline V lookup: CDR1 SGHNT, CDR2 YYREEE (reference sequence). The CDR3 is 15 amino acids. This CDR3 is CASSSRTGGDYEQYF. In DNA, the CDR3 is TGTGCCAGCAGCTCGCGGACAGGGGGGGACTACGAGCAGTACTTC.

The V call is TRBV2, the J call TRBJ2-2, with D possibly TRBD2 on 5 matching bases. Germline V gene sequence: CDR1 SNHLY, CDR2 FYNNEI. The CDR3 is made up of 12 amino acids. Trimming shortened V by 7 bases and J by 6 bases, and 9 bases separated the two germline ends. As DNA, the CDR3 is TGTGCCAGCAATGGAGGTCCCGGGGAGCTGTTTTTT. Its translation is CASNGGPGELFF.

As DNA, the CDR3 is TGCGCCAGCAGCCAAGAACAGGGAGGGTACGAGCAGTACTTC. Protein: CASSQEQGGYEQYF. This chain joins TRBV4-3 and TRBJ2-7; D is perhaps TRBD2 (7 bases). The CDR3 is 14 amino acids. V was trimmed by 0 bases and J by 4 bases, leaving 10 bases between them. CDR1 is LGHNA and CDR2 is YSLEER in the germline V gene.

V is TRBV7-2 and J is TRBJ1-1, with TRBD1 matching over 7 bases. The germline V gene encodes CDR1 SGHTA and CDR2 FQGNSA. This CDR3 is built from 14 residues. The V gene end was trimmed by 5 bases and the J gene end by 1 base; junction bases not matched to a gene: 4. The CDR3 DNA is TGTGCCAGCAGCCAAAGACAGGGGAACACTGAAGCTTTCTTT. Translated, it gives CASSQRQGNTEAFF.

The V call is TRBV10-3, the J call TRBJ1-1; D is ambiguous. V was pared by 6 bases and J by 2 bases, with 13 bases between. This CDR3 is built from 14 residues. Germline assignment: CDR1 ENHRY and CDR2 SYGVKD. The CDR3 coding sequence is TGTGCCATCAGCCGCAAGGAACTAAACACTGAAGCTTTCTTT. It codes for CAISRKELNTEAFF.

The chain has TRBV18 and TRBJ2-1; TRBD1 matches 8 bases. Per the germline V gene, CDR1 is KGHSH and CDR2 is LQKENI. Germline trimming cut 8 bases from V and 5 bases from J; bases unmatched to any gene: 8. The CDR3 contains 14 residues. CDR3 nucleotide sequence: TGTGCCAGCGCCCCCCGACAGGGGAACAATGAGCAGTTCTTC. Translating gives CASAPRQGNNEQFF.

The V and J genes are TRBV4-2 and TRBJ1-2, with D tentatively TRBD1 (5 bases). From germline, CDR1 is LGHNA and CDR2 YNFKEQ. The CDR3 has 15 amino acids. The germline V and J ends were trimmed by 0 bases and 4 bases, with 12 bases remaining between them. Written as DNA, the CDR3 is TGTGCCAGCAGCCAAGAGCGGGGACTAGGCTATGGCTACACCTTC. Its translation: CASSQERGLGYGYTF.

The chain is built from TRBV7-9 and TRBJ1-4, with 9 nucleotides matching TRBD1. After removal of 0 bases from V and 7 bases from J, the junction contained 3 bases not matched to a gene. This CDR3 is built from 15 residues. Germline values: CDR1 SEHNR, CDR2 FQNEAQ (reference sequence). The CDR3 sequence is CASSLADRGFEKLFF. The DNA for the CDR3 is TGTGCCAGCAGCTTAGCTGACAGGGGGTTTGAAAAACTGTTTTTT.

The chain carries TRBV28 and TRBJ1-1; D gene unclear. The germline gives CDR1 MDHEN, CDR2 SYDVKM. The CDR3 runs 12 residues. The V end lost 5 bases, the J end lost 8 bases, and 12 bases lay between the germline ends. The CDR3 region has the DNA TGTGCCAGCAGTCCCCTTCTTCAGGAAGCTTTCTTT. This codes for CASSPLLQEAFF.

This chain uses TRBV28 with TRBJ2-1, with a possible D match to TRBD1 (5 bases). The V and J ends lost 5 bases and 8 bases respectively, with 13 bases between them. Germline loops: CDR1 MDHEN, CDR2 SYDVKM. The CDR3 contains 13 residues. The chain's CDR3 is CASSPRVWYEQFF. CDR3 DNA sequence: TGTGCCAGCAGTCCCAGGGTTTGGTATGAGCAGTTCTTC.

The V and J genes are TRBV2 and TRBJ1-1, with TRBD1 matching over 7 bases. Trimming took 6 bases from V and 7 from J; bases not matched to a gene: 8. The CDR3 is 13 amino acids. Germline V gives CDR1 SNHLY, CDR2 FYNNEI. Written as DNA, the CDR3 is TGTGCCAGCAGGATAGGGGGCGCGGATGAAGCTTTCTTT. Its translation is CASRIGGADEAFF.

The chain uses TRBV29-1 and TRBJ1-4; no clear D. CDR3 length equals 13 residues. V was clipped by 7 bases and J by 2 bases, with 11 bases between them. Germline assignment: CDR1 SQVTM and CDR2 ANQGSEA. The CDR3 coding sequence is TGCAGCGCTACTATGGGTACTAATGAAAAACTGTTTTTT. This translates into CSATMGTNEKLFF.

CDR3 residues: CASSQSTGTGEETQYF. CDR3 in DNA: TGTGCCAGCAGCCAATCAACCGGGACAGGGGAAGAGACCCAGTACTTC. The genes are TRBV5-4 and TRBJ2-5; 10 positions match TRBD1. V gave up 4 bases and J gave up 3 bases; unmatched junction bases: 9. Germline V CDR1 and CDR2: SGHNT, YYREEE (reference sequence). The CDR3 sequence is 16 residues long.

The rearrangement joins TRBV5-4 to TRBJ1-1, with D maybe TRBD1 (5 bases). Germline V gives CDR1 SGHNT, CDR2 YYREEE (reference sequence). V lost 3 bases to trimming and J lost 0 bases, with 9 bases between them. The CDR3 is 14 residues long. CDR3: CASSSGLMNTEAFF. The CDR3 nucleotides read TGTGCCAGCAGCTCGGGACTTATGAACACTGAAGCTTTCTTT.

The chain is built from TRBV6-2 or TRBV6-3 and TRBJ2-7; no firm D call. Germline lookup yields CDR1 MNHEY and CDR2 SVGEGT. The V and J ends lost 4 bases and 4 bases respectively, with 5 bases between them. CDR3 length equals 11 residues. CDR3 sequence (DNA): TGTGCCAGCAGTTCTTATTACGAGCAGTACTTC. It translates to CASSSYYEQYF.

The rearrangement links TRBV7-8 to TRBJ2-7; tentative D call: TRBD1 (6 bases). Germline CDR1 reads SGHVS; CDR2 reads FQNEAQ. V lost 5 bases and J 6 bases, leaving 14 bases between the germline ends. This CDR3 spans 13 amino acids. CDR3 residues: CASSAGTPSEQYF. CDR3 DNA: TGTGCCAGCAGCGCCGGGACACCCTCCGAGCAGTACTTC.

This sequence joins TRBV9 and TRBJ1-5; TRBD1 matches at 7 bases. Germline loops: CDR1 SGDLS, CDR2 YYNGEE. The J segment lost 1 base and the V segment lost 0 bases, leaving 1 base of the junction unmatched. The CDR3 consists of 15 residues. The CDR3 region has the DNA TGTGCCAGCAGCGTAGGGACAGGAAGCAATCAGCCCCAGCATTTT. It translates to CASSVGTGSNQPQHF.

The genes are TRBV18 and TRBJ2-5; D remains ambiguous. The V end lost 3 bases, the J end lost 2 bases, and 7 bases lay between the germline ends. The CDR3 consists of 13 residues. CDR1 and CDR2 from the germline V gene are KGHSH and LQKENI. CDR3 DNA: TGTGCCAGCTCACCGAACTTTCAAGAGACCCAGTACTTC. This codes for CASSPNFQETQYF.

This chain joins TRBV4-3 and TRBJ1-5; D gene uncertain. Deletions cut 0 bases from V and 5 bases from J, with 11 bases between. Germline loops: CDR1 LGHNA, CDR2 YSLEER. The CDR3 contains 15 residues. CDR3 protein: CASSQDLWGDQPQHF. As DNA, the CDR3 is TGCGCCAGCAGCCAAGATCTCTGGGGAGATCAGCCCCAGCATTTT.

Only one count was recorded for this clone. The chain uses TRBV5-5 and TRBJ1-2, with 7 bases fitting TRBD1. This CDR3 contains 14 residues. J gave up 8 bases and V 4 bases, and 11 bases lay outside the gene matches. The V gene's germline CDR1 is SGHKS and CDR2 YYEKEE (reference sequence). The CDR3 loop reads CASSSEQGSLGYTF. The CDR3 DNA reads as TGTGCCAGCAGCAGCGAACAGGGGTCCTTAGGCTACACCTTC.

The V gene is TRBV4-2, the J gene TRBJ1-2; the match to TRBD1 covers 11 bases. Trimming at V came to 3 bases and at J to 3 bases, leaving 3 bases not matched to a gene. The CDR3 is 15 residues long. CDR1 is LGHNA and CDR2 is YNFKEQ in the germline V gene. The CDR3 region has the DNA TGTGCCAGCAGCCAGCGGGACAGGGGGGACTATGGCTACACCTTC. Its translation: CASSQRDRGDYGYTF.

This clone has only a few counts. This chain joins TRBV29-1 and TRBJ2-5; TRBD2 might be the D (6 bases). CDR1 SQVTM and CDR2 ANQGSEA come from the germline V gene. The CDR3 is 13 residues long. V was cut by 7 bases and J by 3 bases, with 15 bases left in between. This chain's CDR3 is CSGVDGRKETQYF. In DNA, the CDR3 is TGCAGCGGGGTGGACGGGAGAAAAGAGACCCAGTACTTC.

Here the CDR3 DNA reads TGTGCCAGCAGTTTATTATCACCCGGGACAGGGCCGAACACTGAAGCTTTCTTT. Its protein is CASSLLSPGTGPNTEAFF. The J gene is TRBJ1-1, the V gene TRBV27; 9 bases line up with TRBD1. The CDR3 spans 18 residues. CDR1 is MNHEY and CDR2 is SMNVEV in the germline V gene (reference sequence). With V trimmed by 1 base and J by 1 base, 10 bases remained unmatched.

V gene TRBV6-2 or TRBV6-3 combines with J gene TRBJ1-5; no definite D call. CDR1 is MNHEY and CDR2 is SVGEGT in the germline V gene. V was shortened by 4 bases and J by 3 bases, with 7 bases between the two germline ends. CDR3 length: 13 residues. The CDR3 nucleotides are TGTGCCAGCAGTTGGCTTTACAATCAGCCCCAGCATTTT. The encoded protein is CASSWLYNQPQHF.